This T cell receptor (beta chain) came from a study of T-cell memory formation after mild COVID-19. Study summary: TCR clusters were mostly donor specific.

Each CDR3 protein gets one entry after TCRdb re-called the 5' RACE reads with MiXCR. This sample yields roughly 500,000 distinct CDR3 sequences, of which 20% are seen a single time; under 15% belongs to the top ten. This clonotype has just a few counts. V lost 1 base and J 7 bases, leaving 10 bases between the germline ends. Germline-derived CDR1 and CDR2 are SGHNT and YENEEA. This CDR3 has 14 residues. The clonotype was recovered from an adult woman who had mild COVID-19 (a few samples of this study predate the infection). Cell type and time point are not known. The J gene is TRBJ2-2, the V gene TRBV11-3, with D tentatively TRBD1 or TRBD2 (6 bases each). The source material was PBMCs or a T cell subset sorted from them (not recorded which). The CDR3 DNA is TGTGCCAGCAGCTTAGCGGGGGCTGGCGGGGAGCTGTTTTTT. Amino acid sequence: CASSLAGAGGELFF.